This TCR beta chain came from a study of T cells after yellow fever vaccination. The table lists this clonotype with a few counts. In TCRdb, the 5' RACE reads were re-called with MiXCR into one record per CDR3 protein. The sample holds approximately 580,000 distinct CDR3 sequences, approximately 16% seen once. The V gene end was trimmed by 3 bases and the J gene end by 5 bases; junction bases not matched to a gene: 11. The CDR3 consists of 16 residues. The germline V gene has CDR1 MDHEN and CDR2 SYDVKM. The rearrangement uses TRBV28 and TRBJ2-7; 9 bases agree with TRBD1. The receptor was isolated from a man in his late teens or twenties who received the YFV17D yellow fever vaccine. Material: PBMCs, obtained 5 to 6 days after the first yellow fever vaccination. CDR3 in DNA: TGTGCCAGCAGTTTCTCCTCCGGGGGACAGGGTCACGAGCAGTACGTC. This translates into CASSFSSGGQGHEQYV.